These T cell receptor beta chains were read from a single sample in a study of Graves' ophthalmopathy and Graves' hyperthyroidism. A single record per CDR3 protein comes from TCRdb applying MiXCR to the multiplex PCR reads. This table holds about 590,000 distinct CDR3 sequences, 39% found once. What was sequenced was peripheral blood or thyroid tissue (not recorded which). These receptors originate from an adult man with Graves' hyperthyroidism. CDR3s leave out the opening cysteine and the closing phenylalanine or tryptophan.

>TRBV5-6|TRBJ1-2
ASSLEDRASGGYT
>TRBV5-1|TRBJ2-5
ASAPGQPKETQY
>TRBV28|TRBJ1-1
ASSWTGVMNTEAF
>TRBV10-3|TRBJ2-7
AISAPTSGGAVTYEQY
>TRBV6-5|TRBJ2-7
ASSFFDGTAYEQY
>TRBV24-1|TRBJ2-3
ATSQSGPRTDTQY
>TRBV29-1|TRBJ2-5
SVQAGGQETQY
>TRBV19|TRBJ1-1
ASSIIRNTEAF
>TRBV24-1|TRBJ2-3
ATSDGQGHTDTQY
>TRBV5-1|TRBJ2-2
ASRRASNTGELF
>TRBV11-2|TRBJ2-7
ASSGGRPYEQY
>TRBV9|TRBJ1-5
ASIEPLGRNQPQH
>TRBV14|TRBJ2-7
ASSHRDSRPERGEQY
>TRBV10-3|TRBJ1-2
ASSYLGTGTNYGYT
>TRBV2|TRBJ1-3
ASSTGSTIY
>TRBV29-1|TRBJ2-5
AWSNSGGGETQY
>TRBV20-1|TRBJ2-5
SAGGTGALPKETQY
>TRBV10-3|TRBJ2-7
AISESRSGTSYEQY